What follows are 25 T cell receptor beta chains derived from one specimen sequenced in a study of cytomegalovirus exposure and HLA in healthy donors. The PCR contained 60 Vbeta and 13 Jbeta primers. Data came from immunoSEQ multiplex PCR; TCRdb stores just in-frame clones and leaves some out. In the table there are about 130,000 clones, about 73% of which are singletons. The sequenced material came from PBMCs. Every receptor here comes from a woman aged 55-69 years in good health and CMV-seropositive.

In this sample, this clone turned up a few times. The rearrangement uses TRBV19 and TRBJ1-1; 7 bases align to TRBD1. The CDR3 has 15 residues. In germline, CDR1 is LNHDA, CDR2 SQIVND (reference sequence). V gave up 5 bases and J gave up 1 base; unmatched junction bases: 7. The CDR3 protein is CASSSPGQRNTEAFF. The CDR3 nucleotides are TGTGCCAGTAGTTCCCCGGGACAGAGGAACACTGAAGCTTTCTTT.

The chain links TRBV29-1 to TRBJ1-2; TRBD1 matches at 7 bases. J lost 0 bases, V lost 2 bases, and 6 bases had no gene match. Germline lookup yields CDR1 SQVTM and CDR2 ANQGSEA. This CDR3 is 15 amino acids long. CDR3 nucleotide sequence: TGCAGCGTTGAACTTGGACAGGAGGCTAACTATGGCTACACCTTC. Amino acids: CSVELGQEANYGYTF.

V gene TRBV7-8 combines with J gene TRBJ2-7, with 9 bases matching TRBD1. Germline CDR1 is SGHVS and CDR2 is FQNEAQ. V lost 7 bases to trimming and J lost 3 bases; unmatched junction nucleotides: 4. The CDR3 covers 13 residues. In DNA, the CDR3 is TGTGCCAGCACCACAGGGGGCAACTACGAGCAGTACTTC. Protein product: CASTTGGNYEQYF.

CDR3 sequence: CASRNGGSSYNEQFF. The CDR3 DNA reads TGTGCCAGCAGAAACGGCGGAAGCTCCTACAATGAGCAGTTCTTC. The chain couples TRBV5-4 to TRBJ2-1; D uncertain. This CDR3 is 15 amino acids long. The germline V gene has CDR1 SGHNT and CDR2 YYREEE (reference sequence). V shed 5 bases and J shed 0 bases, with 12 bases lying between them. Together with reference TRBV5-4 and TRBJ2-1, the CDR3 gives the full variable domain: ETGVTQSPTHLIKTRGQQVTLRCSSQSGHNTVSWYQQALGQGPQFIFQYYREEENGRGNFPPRFSGLQFPNYSSELNVNALELDDSALYLCASRNGGSSYNEQFFGPGTRLTVL.

V gene TRBV6-5 combines with J gene TRBJ2-5; TRBD2 agrees at 9 bases. This CDR3 comprises 15 residues. With 0 bases clipped from V and 4 bases from J, the junction kept 3 bases outside the gene matches. Germline lookup yields CDR1 MNHEY and CDR2 SVGAGI. The DNA for the CDR3 is TGTGCCAGCAGTTACTCGCGTAGCGGGAGAGAGACCCAGTACTTC. Translated, it gives CASSYSRSGRETQYF.

This clone was seen a single time. The chain combines TRBV7-9 with TRBJ2-2; 10 bases are a match to TRBD1. The CDR3 length is 16 residues. Germline V gives CDR1 SEHNR, CDR2 FQNEAQ (reference sequence). Trimming cost V 5 bases and J 3 bases; bases outside gene matches: 6. The CDR3 sequence: CASSRTGGWDTGELFF. The CDR3 DNA reads as TGTGCCAGCAGCCGGACAGGGGGTTGGGACACCGGGGAGCTGTTTTTT.

The J gene is TRBJ2-1, the V gene TRBV14; D is uncertain. This CDR3 contains 14 residues. In germline, CDR1 is SGHDN, CDR2 FVKESK. Trimming left V 2 bases short and J 0 bases short, with 5 bases between. In nucleotides, the CDR3 is TGTGCCAGCAGCCAATGGAGCTCCTACAATGAGCAGTTCTTC. Its protein product is CASSQWSSYNEQFF. Filled out from reference TRBV14 and TRBJ2-1, the complete variable domain reads EAGVTQFPSHSVIEKGQTVTLRCDPISGHDNLYWYRRVMGKEIKFLLHFVKESKQDESGMPNNRFLAERTGGTYSTLKVQPAELEDSGVYFCASSQWSSYNEQFFGPGTRLTVL.

This clone has only a few counts. This rearrangement joins TRBV27 to TRBJ2-3, with 14 bases identical to TRBD2. V lost 2 bases, J lost 2 bases, and 12 bases stayed unmatched. Germline CDR1 MNHEY, CDR2 SMNVEV (reference sequence). The CDR3 is 20 residues long. CDR3 residues: CASSLRRLAGGQAITDTQYF. The CDR3 DNA sequence: TGTGCCAGCAGTTTACGCCGACTAGCGGGAGGGCAGGCCATCACAGATACGCAGTATTTT.

DNA of the CDR3: TGTGCCAGCAGTGACTCGAGTGGTGCCGATGGCTACACCTTC. This gives the protein CASSDSSGADGYTF. The rearrangement links TRBV6-4 to TRBJ1-2; D is ambiguous. This CDR3 contains 14 residues. V shed 0 bases and J shed 6 bases, with 11 bases lying between them. CDR1 is MRHNA and CDR2 is SNTAGT in the germline V gene.

The chain recombines TRBV18 with TRBJ2-7; TRBD1 aligns across 7 bases. CDR1 is KGHSH and CDR2 is LQKENI in the germline V gene. This CDR3 has 15 residues. With V trimmed by 5 bases and J by 6 bases, 13 bases remained unmatched. The CDR3 spells CASSSRGQGVSEQYF. The CDR3 coding sequence is TGTGCCAGCTCATCCCGAGGGCAGGGGGTATCCGAGCAGTACTTC.

The J gene is TRBJ2-1, the V gene TRBV4-2, with TRBD1 matching 10 bases. V was clipped by 4 bases and J by 3 bases; unmatched bases: 15. The CDR3 is 19 amino acids. The V gene's germline CDR1 is LGHNA and CDR2 YNFKEQ. CDR3 sequence: CASSPRGQGQLLYYNEQFF. DNA for the CDR3: TGTGCCAGCAGCCCGAGGGGACAGGGGCAACTTCTTTACTACAATGAGCAGTTCTTC.

V usage is TRBV28 and J usage is TRBJ2-5, with TRBD1 matching over 7 bases. The length of the CDR3 is 16 residues. Germline CDR1 MDHEN, CDR2 SYDVKM. V was pared by 6 bases and J by 5 bases, with 15 bases of the junction left unmatched. The CDR3 DNA sequence: TGTGCCAGCAGATCCCACGACAGGGCCCGCGGGGAGACCCAGTACTTC. Its protein product is CASRSHDRARGETQYF.

This clone occurred a few times. The chain uses TRBV11-1 and TRBJ1-1; D unresolved. The ends were cut back, 5 bases at V and 5 bases at J, with 9 bases in the middle. The CDR3 loop spans 12 amino acids. Germline V gives CDR1 SGHAT, CDR2 FQDESV (reference sequence). CDR3 sequence: CASSLSETEAFF. DNA for the CDR3: TGTGCCAGCAGCCTGAGTGAGACTGAAGCTTTCTTT.

This clone was found a few times. This chain joins TRBV29-1 and TRBJ2-3, with D tentatively TRBD1 (5 bases). CDR1 and CDR2 from the germline V gene are SQVTM and ANQGSEA. Trimming left V 7 bases short and J 0 bases short, with 14 bases between. The CDR3 runs 14 residues. This chain's CDR3 is CSATGDTSTDTQYF. CDR3 DNA: TGCAGCGCCACAGGAGACACTAGCACAGATACGCAGTATTTT.

This clone was found a few times. CDR3 loop: CASHTSGSYNEQFF. The CDR3, as DNA: TGTGCCAGCCACACTAGCGGGAGTTACAATGAGCAGTTCTTC. The chain couples TRBV2 to TRBJ2-1; 11 positions match TRBD2. Trimming at V came to 8 bases and at J to 4 bases, leaving 4 bases not matched to a gene. CDR3 size: 14 residues. Germline V lookup: CDR1 SNHLY, CDR2 FYNNEI.

The CDR3 sequence: CAISEAGADTQYF. In DNA, the CDR3 is TGTGCCATCAGTGAAGCCGGGGCAGATACGCAGTATTTT. V and J are TRBV10-3 and TRBJ2-3; tentatively, D is TRBD2 (5 bases). Trimming left V 3 bases short and J 4 bases short, with 8 bases between. The CDR3 sequence is 13 residues long. CDR1 is ENHRY, CDR2 SYGVKD, per germline.

The chain is built from TRBV19 and TRBJ1-1; the D gene is possibly TRBD1 (5 bases). V lost 4 bases and J lost 0, with 9 bases in between. The CDR3 contains 14 residues. The germline V gene encodes CDR1 LNHDA and CDR2 SQIVND (reference sequence). The CDR3 is CASSRDSVNTEAFF. In DNA, the CDR3 is TGTGCCAGTAGTAGGGACTCCGTGAACACTGAAGCTTTCTTT.

This chain links TRBV27 with TRBJ2-5, with 13 bases lining up with TRBD2. The trim removed 6 bases at V and 5 bases at J, leaving 9 bases unmatched. Germline V gene lookup returns CDR1 MNHEY and CDR2 SMNVEV (reference sequence). CDR3 length equals 16 residues. CDR3 region: CASSLTSGRPTETQYF. CDR3 in DNA: TGTGCCAGCAGCCTGACTAGCGGGAGGCCAACGGAGACCCAGTACTTC.

This rearrangement joins TRBV5-6 to TRBJ2-7; 11 nucleotides agree with TRBD2. The CDR3 length is 18 residues. V was pared by 3 bases and J by 4 bases, with 15 bases of the junction left unmatched. Germline CDR1 is SGHDT and CDR2 is YYEEEE. The CDR3 loop is CASSSPGALAGGGYEQYF. The CDR3 DNA sequence: TGTGCCAGCAGCTCCCCAGGGGCCCTAGCGGGAGGTGGGTACGAGCAGTACTTC.

The chain combines TRBV6-5 with TRBJ2-7; maybe TRBD2 (5 bases). CDR1 is MNHEY, CDR2 SVGAGI, per germline. V lost 4 bases to trimming and J lost 7 bases, with 14 bases between them. This CDR3 is 13 amino acids long. The CDR3 region is CASSSYVGGEQYF. The CDR3 bases are TGTGCCAGCAGTTCCTACGTCGGAGGAGAGCAGTACTTC.

V and J are TRBV5-1 and TRBJ1-5; 9 bases map to TRBD1. V lost 0 bases, J lost 9 bases, and 4 bases stayed unmatched. The CDR3 contains 14 residues. Germline V CDR1 and CDR2: SGHRS, YFSETQ. The CDR3 DNA is TGCGCCAGCAGCTTGGGACCGGGACAGGGGCCCCAGCATTTT. Amino acid sequence: CASSLGPGQGPQHF.

This clone was recorded only once. The V gene is TRBV28, the J gene TRBJ2-1; tentatively, D is TRBD2 (5 bases). The CDR3 loop spans 12 amino acids. CDR1 is MDHEN and CDR2 is SYDVKM in the germline V gene. Trimming stripped 6 bases from V and 9 bases from J, with 12 bases between. CDR3 coding DNA: TGTGCCAGCAGCCACGGGGTATCTGAGCAGTTCTTC. Protein: CASSHGVSEQFF.

The chain combines TRBV5-1 with TRBJ1-2, with a possible D match to TRBD1 (6 bases). Germline V gene lookup returns CDR1 SGHRS and CDR2 YFSETQ. V lost 2 bases to trimming and J lost 6 bases, with 17 bases between them. The CDR3 has 15 amino acids. The CDR3 region has the DNA TGCGCCAGCAGCTTCATTTCGACAGGAAGTAATGGCTACACCTTC. Its protein product is CASSFISTGSNGYTF.

The rearrangement uses TRBV19 and TRBJ1-5, with D perhaps TRBD1 (5 bases). Germline V CDR1 and CDR2: LNHDA, SQIVND (reference sequence). Trimming shortened V by 4 bases and J by 6 bases, and 16 bases separated the two germline ends. This CDR3 comprises 15 residues. CDR3 in DNA: TGTGCCAGTAGTACTATCATCCAGGGCGGTCAGCCCCAGCATTTT. As protein: CASSTIIQGGQPQHF.

This clone was found a few times. This chain links TRBV2 with TRBJ2-5, with a possible D match to TRBD2 (6 bases). The CDR3 contains 14 residues. V shed 8 bases and J shed 1 base, with 14 bases lying between them. Germline V gives CDR1 SNHLY, CDR2 FYNNEI. The CDR3, as DNA: TGTGCCAGCTGCATTAGCGGTTCCCAAGAGACCCAGTACTTC. This encodes CASCISGSQETQYF.